This T cell receptor beta chain is drawn from a study of T cell clonotyping in hematopoietic cell transplantation. Study outcomes and limitations: Recipient TCR diversity dropped after transplant; expanded clonotypes rose from day 30 to 180. No sorting was done, leaving CD4 and CD8 contributions mixed.

Samples: about 28 days before transplant, then days 30, 100 and 180 after. CDR1 and CDR2 (germline): SGHVS, FQNEAQ. The germline V and J ends were trimmed by 5 bases and 6 bases, with 13 bases remaining between them. The CDR3 extends over 13 amino acids. Comments on this clone: The antigen remains unidentified.

Sequenced by immunoSEQ multiplex PCR; TCRdb stores in-frame clones only, minus some. The repertoire holds about 7,500 clones, with 90% to 95% as singletons. V gene TRBV7-8 combines with J gene TRBJ1-1; D is uncertain. This TCR came from a female patient aged 50 to 65 who had an allogeneic stem cell transplant from an unrelated donor, so the T cells may come from the graft donor. Some clones in this sample may be carry-over from other donors' samples. The sample consisted of PBMCs, taken 180 days after allogeneic stem cell transplant. Written as DNA, the CDR3 is TGTGCCAGCAGCCCGGCGGGGTCTCCTGAAGCTTTCTTT. Translated: CASSPAGSPEAFF. Variable domain in full (rest from reference TRBV7-8 and TRBJ1-1): GAGVSQSPRYKVAKRGQDVALRCDPISGHVSLFWYQQALGQGPEFLTYFQNEAQLDKSGLPSDRFFAERPEGSVSTLKIQRTQQEDSAVYLCASSPAGSPEAFFGQGTRLTVV.